The rows below give T cell receptor beta chains drawn from one sample of a study of shared T cell receptors in the human thymus. Here immunoSEQ multiplex PCR was the method, and the copy in TCRdb shows in-frame clones only, minus some. The sample records roughly 550,000 clones, about 84% being singletons. The same data also went into a second study, on human thymus T cells.

The sequenced sample was thymocytes. The receptors shown here come from a boy in the first two years of life with a congenital heart defect. CDR3s include the opening cysteine and the closing phenylalanine or tryptophan. The order of the fields is J gene, V gene, clone size, D gene, CDR3 DNA, CDR3 protein. A D gene is named only where the DNA matches it firmly. Clone size is shown for a subset of rows, as once, few, many or a class of expanded clone.

TRBJ2-7 | TRBV4-1 | NA | NA | TGCGCCAGCAGCCAAGCCCCTAAACTAGCAGACGCTTACGAGCAGTACTTC | CASSQAPKLADAYEQYF
TRBJ2-2 | TRBV27 | NA | TRBD2 | TGTGCCAGCAGTTTGGTAGCGGGATCGATCGGGGAGCTGTTTTTT | CASSLVAGSIGELFF
TRBJ2-1 | TRBV14 | NA | TRBD2 | TGTGCCAGCAGCCAAGAACTAGCGGGAGGGTGGTACAATGAGCAGTTCTTC | CASSQELAGGWYNEQFF
TRBJ2-7 | TRBV4-1 | NA | TRBD2 | TGCGCCAGCAGCCCCCACCTAGCGGGGTCTAGCAACGAGCAGTACTTC | CASSPHLAGSSNEQYF
TRBJ2-2 | TRBV5-1 | NA | TRBD2 | TGCGCCAGTTTGGCCGGACTAGCCACCGGGGAGCTGTTTTTT | CASLAGLATGELFF
TRBJ2-2 | TRBV6-4 | NA | TRBD2 | TGTGCCAGCAGTACTAGCGGGAGCACCGGGGAGCTGTTTTTT | CASSTSGSTGELFF
TRBJ1-3 | TRBV5-1 | NA | TRBD1 | TGCGCCAGCAGCGTGGTAGGGACAGGGGGCCTCTACTCTGGAAACACCATATATTTT | CASSVVGTGGLYSGNTIYF
TRBJ1-1 | TRBV9 | NA | NA | TGTGCCAGCGGCCCCCTAGGGGCGGAAACTGAAGCTTTCTTT | CASGPLGAETEAFF
TRBJ2-5 | TRBV7-2 | NA | NA | TGTGCCAGCAGCTTAAATCGACTGAGTTTTCAAGAGACCCAGTACTTC | CASSLNRLSFQETQYF
TRBJ2-7 | TRBV4-1 | NA | NA | TGCGCCAGCAGCTTTACCTCCAGGGAAAGGGCCTACGAGCAGTACTTC | CASSFTSRERAYEQYF
TRBJ2-7 | TRBV27 | NA | TRBD1 | TGTGCCAGCAGCCCTGACAGGGTTTCTTCCTACGAGCAGTACTTC | CASSPDRVSSYEQYF
TRBJ2-1 | TRBV29-1 | NA | NA | TGCAGCGTTGAAGGACCACCAGGCTCCTACAATGAGCAGTTCTTC | CSVEGPPGSYNEQFF
TRBJ1-4 | TRBV4-2 | NA | TRBD1 | TGTGCCAGCAGCCAAGATTATGGGACAGAAAAAGAAAAACTGTTTTTT | CASSQDYGTEKEKLFF
TRBJ2-3 | TRBV11-2 | few | NA | TGTGCCAGCAGCTGGGCGCCCACAGATACGCAGTATTTT | CASSWAPTDTQYF
TRBJ2-7 | TRBV25-1 | few | NA | TGTGCCAGCAGTGAAAACAACGGGAGAGGGACCTACGAGCAGTACTTC | CASSENNGRGTYEQYF
TRBJ2-1 | TRBV1 | NA | NA | TGCACCAGCAGCTTTGATAGCGGGTCCAATGAGCAGTTCTTC | CTSSFDSGSNEQFF
TRBJ2-7 | TRBV28 | NA | NA | TGTGCCAGCAGGCTAGACGGCGAGCAGTACTTC | CASRLDGEQYF
TRBJ2-3 | TRBV9 | NA | NA | TGTGCCAGCAGCCTCCGGTCGGGCACAGATACGCAGTATTTT | CASSLRSGTDTQYF
TRBJ1-1 | TRBV6-5 | NA | NA | TGTGCCAGCAGGACGGCCGGACTGCCGAACACTGAAGCTTTCTTT | CASRTAGLPNTEAFF
TRBJ2-1 | TRBV4-3 | NA | NA | TGCGCCAGCAGCCAAGAGAGTGAGAATGAGCAGTTCTTC | CASSQESENEQFF
TRBJ2-3 | TRBV4-3 | NA | TRBD1 | TGCGCCAGCAGCCAATACGGGACAGGGGGCTTCACAGATACGCAGTATTTT | CASSQYGTGGFTDTQYF
TRBJ2-7 | TRBV10-1 | NA | TRBD1 | TGCGCCAGCAGTGAGTCGACAGGGGACAACGAGCAGTACTTC | CASSESTGDNEQYF